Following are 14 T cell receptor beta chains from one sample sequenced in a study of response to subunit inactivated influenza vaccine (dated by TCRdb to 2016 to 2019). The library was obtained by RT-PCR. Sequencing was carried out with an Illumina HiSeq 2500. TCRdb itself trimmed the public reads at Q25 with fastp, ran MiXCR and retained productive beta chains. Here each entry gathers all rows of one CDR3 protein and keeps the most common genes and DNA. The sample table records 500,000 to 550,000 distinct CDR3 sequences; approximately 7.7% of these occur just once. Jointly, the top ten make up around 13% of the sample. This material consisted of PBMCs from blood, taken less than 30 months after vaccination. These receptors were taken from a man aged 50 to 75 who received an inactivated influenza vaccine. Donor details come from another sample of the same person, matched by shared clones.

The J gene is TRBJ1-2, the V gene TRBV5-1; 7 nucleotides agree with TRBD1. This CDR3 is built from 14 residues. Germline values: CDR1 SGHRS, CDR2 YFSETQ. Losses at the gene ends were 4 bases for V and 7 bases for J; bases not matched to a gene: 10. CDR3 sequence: CASSDETGVGGYTF. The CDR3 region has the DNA TGCGCCAGCAGCGACGAAACAGGGGTGGGTGGCTACACCTTC.

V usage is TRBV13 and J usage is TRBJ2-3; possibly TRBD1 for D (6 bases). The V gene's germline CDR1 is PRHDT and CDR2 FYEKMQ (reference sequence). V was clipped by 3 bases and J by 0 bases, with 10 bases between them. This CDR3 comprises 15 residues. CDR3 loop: CASSFRTASTDTQYF. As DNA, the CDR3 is TGTGCCAGCAGCTTCCGGACAGCTAGCACAGATACGCAGTATTTT.

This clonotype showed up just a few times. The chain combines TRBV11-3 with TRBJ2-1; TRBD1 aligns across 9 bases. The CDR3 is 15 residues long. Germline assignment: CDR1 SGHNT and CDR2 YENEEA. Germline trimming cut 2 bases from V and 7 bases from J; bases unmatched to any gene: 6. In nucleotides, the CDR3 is TGTGCCAGCAGCTTAAACAGGGGGCGGTTTAATGAGCAGTTCTTC. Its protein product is CASSLNRGRFNEQFF. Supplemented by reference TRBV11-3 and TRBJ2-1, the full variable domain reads EAGVVQSPRYKIIEKKQPVAFWCNPISGHNTLYWYLQNLGQGPELLIRYENEEAVDDSQLPKDRFSAERLKGVDSTLKIQPAELGDSAVYLCASSLNRGRFNEQFFGPGTRLTVL.

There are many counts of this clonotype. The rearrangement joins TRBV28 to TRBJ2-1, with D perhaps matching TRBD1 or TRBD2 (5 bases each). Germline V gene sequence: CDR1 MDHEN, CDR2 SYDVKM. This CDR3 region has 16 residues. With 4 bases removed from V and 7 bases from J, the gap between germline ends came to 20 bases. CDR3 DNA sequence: TGTGCCAGCAGTTCGAACGAAGTGGGCAGGGAGAATGAGCAGTTCTTC. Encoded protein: CASSSNEVGRENEQFF.

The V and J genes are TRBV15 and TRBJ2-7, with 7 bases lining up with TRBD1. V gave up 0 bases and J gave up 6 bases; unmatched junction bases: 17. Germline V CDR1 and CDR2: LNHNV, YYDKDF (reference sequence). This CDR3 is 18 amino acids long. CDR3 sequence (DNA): TGTGCCACCAGCAGAGATACGCCCGAACCCCAGGGGGAAGGCGAGCAGTACTTC. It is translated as CATSRDTPEPQGEGEQYF.

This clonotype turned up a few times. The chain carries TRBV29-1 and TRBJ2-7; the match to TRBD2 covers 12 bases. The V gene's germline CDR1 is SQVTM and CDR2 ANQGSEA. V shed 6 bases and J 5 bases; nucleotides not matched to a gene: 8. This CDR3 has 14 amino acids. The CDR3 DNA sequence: TGCAGCGTAGTTGTACTAGCGGGAGGCAACGAGCAGTACTTC. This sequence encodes CSVVVLAGGNEQYF.

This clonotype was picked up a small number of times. The CDR3 sequence is CASSQFNTANTEAFF. CDR3 DNA sequence: TGTGCCAGCAGCCAATTCAACACAGCAAACACTGAAGCTTTCTTT. The chain links TRBV3-1 to TRBJ1-1; D ambiguous. V shed 2 bases and J shed 2 bases, with 12 bases lying between them. The length of the CDR3 is 15 residues. Germline V gene lookup returns CDR1 LGHDT and CDR2 YNNKEL (reference sequence). The full variable domain, completed using reference TRBV3-1 and TRBJ1-1, is DTAVSQTPKYLVTQMGNDKSIKCEQNLGHDTMYWYKQDSKKFLKIMFSYNNKELIINETVPNRFSPKSPDKAHLNLHINSLELGDSAVYFCASSQFNTANTEAFFGQGTRLTVV.

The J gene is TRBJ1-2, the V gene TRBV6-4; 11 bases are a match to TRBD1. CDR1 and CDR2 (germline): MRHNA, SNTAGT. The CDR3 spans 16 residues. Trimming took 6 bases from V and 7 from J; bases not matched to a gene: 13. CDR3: CASSEGQGVPVGGYTF. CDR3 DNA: TGTGCCAGCAGCGAGGGACAGGGGGTGCCCGTTGGTGGCTACACCTTC.

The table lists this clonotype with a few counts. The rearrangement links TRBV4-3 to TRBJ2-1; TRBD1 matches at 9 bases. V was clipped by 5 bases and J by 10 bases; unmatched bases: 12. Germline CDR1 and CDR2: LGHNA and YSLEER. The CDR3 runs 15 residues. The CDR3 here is CASSVTDRGDIEQFF. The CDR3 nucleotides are TGCGCCAGCAGCGTAACGGACAGGGGAGATATCGAGCAGTTCTTC.

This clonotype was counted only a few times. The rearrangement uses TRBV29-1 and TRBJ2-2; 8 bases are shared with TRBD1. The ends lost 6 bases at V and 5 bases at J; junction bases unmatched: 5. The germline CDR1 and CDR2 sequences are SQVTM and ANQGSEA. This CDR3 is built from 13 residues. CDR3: CSVGQGVTGELFF. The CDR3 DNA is TGCAGCGTAGGACAGGGAGTAACCGGGGAGCTGTTTTTT.

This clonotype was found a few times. In DNA form, the CDR3 reads TGCAGTGCCCACCCCGGGACTAGCGTTAACAATGAGCAGTTCTTC. It codes for CSAHPGTSVNNEQFF. The chain joins TRBV20-1 to TRBJ2-1, with 10 bases aligning to TRBD2. V trimming: 6 bases; J trimming: 5 bases; junction bases outside the gene matches: 10. This CDR3 has 15 amino acids. From germline, CDR1 is DFQATT and CDR2 SNEGSKA (reference sequence).

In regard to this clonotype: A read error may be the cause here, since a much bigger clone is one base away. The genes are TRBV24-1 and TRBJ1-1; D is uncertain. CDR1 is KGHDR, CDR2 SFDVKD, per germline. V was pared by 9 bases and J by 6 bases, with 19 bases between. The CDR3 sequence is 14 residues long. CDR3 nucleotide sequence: TGTGCCACCCCAAGTCCGGGTAAGGACCCTGAAGCTTTCTTT. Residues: CATPSPGKDPEAFF.

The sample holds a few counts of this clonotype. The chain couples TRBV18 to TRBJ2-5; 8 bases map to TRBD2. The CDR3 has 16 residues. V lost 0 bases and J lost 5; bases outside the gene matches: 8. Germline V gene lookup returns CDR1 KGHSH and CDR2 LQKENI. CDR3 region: CASSPPLSGRWETQYF. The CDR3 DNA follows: TGTGCCAGCTCACCACCGTTAAGCGGGAGATGGGAGACCCAGTACTTC.

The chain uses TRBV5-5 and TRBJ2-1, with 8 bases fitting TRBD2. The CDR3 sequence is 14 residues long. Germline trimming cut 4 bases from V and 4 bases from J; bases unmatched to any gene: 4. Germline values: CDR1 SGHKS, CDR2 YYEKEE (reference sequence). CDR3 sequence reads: CASSTGGQYNEQFF. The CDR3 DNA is TGTGCCAGCAGCACGGGGGGGCAGTACAATGAGCAGTTCTTC.